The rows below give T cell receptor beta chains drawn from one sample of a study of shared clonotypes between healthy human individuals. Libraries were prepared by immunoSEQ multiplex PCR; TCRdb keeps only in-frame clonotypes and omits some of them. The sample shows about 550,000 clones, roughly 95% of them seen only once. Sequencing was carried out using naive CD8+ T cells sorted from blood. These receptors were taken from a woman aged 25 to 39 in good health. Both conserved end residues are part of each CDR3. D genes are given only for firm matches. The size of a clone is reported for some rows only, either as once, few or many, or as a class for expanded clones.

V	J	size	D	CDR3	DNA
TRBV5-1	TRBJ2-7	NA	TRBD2	CASSRGLAGVAYEQYF	TGCGCCAGCAGCAGGGGACTAGCGGGAGTAGCGTACGAGCAGTACTTC
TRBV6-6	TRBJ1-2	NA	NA	CASSYAPGSENGYTF	TGTGCCAGCAGTTACGCCCCAGGGTCCGAGAATGGCTACACCTTC
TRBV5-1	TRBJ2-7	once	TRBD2	CASSSKREGYEQYF	TGCGCCAGCAGCTCAAAGCGGGAGGGCTACGAGCAGTACTTC
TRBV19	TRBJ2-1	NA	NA	CASSRAPSYNEQFF	TGTGCCAGTAGTAGGGCTCCCTCCTACAATGAGCAGTTCTTC
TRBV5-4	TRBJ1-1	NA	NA	CASSPFGAEAFF	TGTGCCAGCAGCCCATTCGGGGCTGAAGCTTTCTTT
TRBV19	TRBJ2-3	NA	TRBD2	CASSIGAGLLSRTDTQYF	TGTGCCAGTAGTATAGGAGCGGGACTCCTCTCTCGCACAGATACGCAGTATTTT
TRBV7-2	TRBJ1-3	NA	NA	CASRPGLYSGNTIYF	TGTGCCAGCAGACCAGGGCTCTACTCTGGAAACACCATATATTTT
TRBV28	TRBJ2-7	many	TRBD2	CASSLPAREGSYEQYF	TGTGCCAGCAGTCTCCCTGCGCGGGAGGGCTCCTACGAGCAGTACTTC
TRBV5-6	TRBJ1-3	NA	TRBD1	CASSGGDSPVYTIYF	TGTGCCAGCAGCGGTGGGGACAGTCCGGTCTACACCATATATTTT
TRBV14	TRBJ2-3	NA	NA	CASSQNWGSDTQYF	TGTGCCAGCAGCCAAAACTGGGGGTCAGATACGCAGTATTTT
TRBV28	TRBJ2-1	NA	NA	CASSIDRLNNEQFF	TGTGCCAGCAGCATCGACAGGCTTAACAATGAGCAGTTCTTC
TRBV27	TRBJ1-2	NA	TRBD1	CASATNFQDRNYGYTF	TGTGCCAGCGCCACTAATTTCCAGGACAGGAATTATGGCTACACCTTC
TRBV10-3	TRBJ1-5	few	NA	CSGIKPQHF	TGTAGCGGTATCAAGCCCCAGCATTTT
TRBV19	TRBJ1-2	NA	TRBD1	CASSDGTVYGYTF	TGTGCCAGTAGTGACGGGACAGTCTATGGCTACACCTTC
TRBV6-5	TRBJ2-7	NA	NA	CASSSDRDPRGPYF	TGTGCCAGCAGTTCCGACCGAGACCCGCGGGGCCCGTACTTC
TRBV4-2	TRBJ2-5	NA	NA	CASSQDLLAVQETQYF	TGTGCCAGCAGCCAAGATTTACTAGCTGTCCAAGAGACCCAGTACTTC
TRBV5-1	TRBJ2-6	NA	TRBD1	CASSGRDRAPSGANVLTF	TGCGCCAGCAGCGGCCGGGACAGGGCCCCCTCTGGGGCCAACGTCCTGACTTTC
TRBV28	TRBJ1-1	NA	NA	CASSQYWGTEAFF	TGTGCCAGCAGCCAATACTGGGGCACTGAAGCTTTCTTT
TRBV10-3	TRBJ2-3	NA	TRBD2	CAISEERESTDTQYF	TGTGCCATCAGTGAAGAGCGGGAGTCCACAGATACGCAGTATTTT
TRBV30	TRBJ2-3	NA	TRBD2	CAWNAGVGTDTQYF	TGTGCCTGGAATGCGGGAGTCGGCACAGATACGCAGTATTTT
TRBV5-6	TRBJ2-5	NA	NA	CASSLWATRSETQYF	TGTGCCAGCAGCTTGTGGGCGACGAGGTCAGAGACCCAGTACTTC
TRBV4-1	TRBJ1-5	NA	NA	CASSHGGQPQHF	TGCGCCAGCAGCCACGGCGGCCAGCCCCAGCATTTT
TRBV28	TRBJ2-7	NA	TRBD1	CASSSDRERFSYEQYF	TGTGCCAGCAGTTCCGACAGGGAGAGGTTTAGTTACGAGCAGTACTTC
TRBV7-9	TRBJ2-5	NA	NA	CASSWQETQYF	TGTGCCAGCAGCTGGCAAGAGACCCAGTACTTC
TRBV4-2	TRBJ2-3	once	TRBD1	CASSHDSLDRGWADTQYF	TGTGCCAGCAGCCACGACTCCCTCGACAGGGGGTGGGCAGATACGCAGTATTTT
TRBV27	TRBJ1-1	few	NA	CASSPHLGKAFF	TGTGCCAGCAGCCCCCACCTGGGGAAAGCTTTCTTT
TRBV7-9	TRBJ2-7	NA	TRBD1	CASSSPMGQGPYEQYF	TGTGCCAGCAGCTCCCCCATGGGACAGGGACCCTACGAGCAGTACTTC
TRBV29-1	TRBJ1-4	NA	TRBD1	CSVLRDSEKLFF	TGCAGCGTGCTCCGGGACAGCGAAAAACTGTTTTTT
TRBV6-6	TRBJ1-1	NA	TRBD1	CASSQWTGGMNTEAFF	TGTGCCAGCAGTCAATGGACAGGGGGCATGAACACTGAAGCTTTCTTT
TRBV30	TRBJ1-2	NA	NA	CAWSVRGVMWDGPYGYTF	TGTGCCTGGAGTGTACGCGGGGTTATGTGGGACGGACCTTATGGCTACACCTTC
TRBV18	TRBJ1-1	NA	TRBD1	CASSPPGQGAINTEAFF	TGTGCCAGCTCACCACCGGGACAGGGGGCGATTAACACTGAAGCTTTCTTT
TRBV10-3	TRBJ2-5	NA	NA	CAISDLEGETQYF	TGTGCCATCAGTGATCTGGAGGGAGAGACCCAGTACTTC
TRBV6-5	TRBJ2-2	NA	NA	CASSHLPGTGELFF	TGTGCCAGCTCCCACTTGCCTGGGACCGGGGAGCTGTTTTTT
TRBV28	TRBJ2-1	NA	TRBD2	CASSLVLAGYNEQFF	TGTGCCAGCAGTTTGGTTCTAGCGGGTTACAATGAGCAGTTCTTC
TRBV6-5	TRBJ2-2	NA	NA	CASSYTEGRGELFF	TGTGCCAGCAGTTACACCGAGGGTCGCGGGGAGCTGTTTTTT
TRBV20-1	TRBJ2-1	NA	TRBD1	CSAKTGVDQFF	TGCAGTGCCAAGACAGGGGTTGACCAGTTCTTC
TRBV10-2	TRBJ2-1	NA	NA	CASSETPGAESYNEQFF	TGCGCCAGCAGTGAGACCCCAGGGGCCGAATCCTACAATGAGCAGTTCTTC